The sequence of this TCR beta chain was determined in a study of neurological immune-mediated disorders. This clonotype was observed many times. TCRdb itself ran the 5' RACE reads through MiXCR, one entry per CDR3 protein. The sample lists tens of thousands of distinct CDR3 sequences; roughly 3.9% were seen once. The V gene end was trimmed by 6 bases and the J gene end by 9 bases; junction bases not matched to a gene: 7. The CDR3 runs to 14 residues. Germline V CDR1 and CDR2: MNHEY, SMNVEV (reference sequence). The V call is TRBV27, the J call TRBJ2-2, with 10 bases identical to TRBD1. The sequenced sample consisted of PBMCs. The clonotype was recovered from a man aged 25 to 45 with multiple sclerosis. CDR3: CASSRDRGYRELFF. CDR3 nucleotide sequence: TGTGCCAGCAGCCGGGACAGGGGATATAGGGAGCTGTTTTTT.